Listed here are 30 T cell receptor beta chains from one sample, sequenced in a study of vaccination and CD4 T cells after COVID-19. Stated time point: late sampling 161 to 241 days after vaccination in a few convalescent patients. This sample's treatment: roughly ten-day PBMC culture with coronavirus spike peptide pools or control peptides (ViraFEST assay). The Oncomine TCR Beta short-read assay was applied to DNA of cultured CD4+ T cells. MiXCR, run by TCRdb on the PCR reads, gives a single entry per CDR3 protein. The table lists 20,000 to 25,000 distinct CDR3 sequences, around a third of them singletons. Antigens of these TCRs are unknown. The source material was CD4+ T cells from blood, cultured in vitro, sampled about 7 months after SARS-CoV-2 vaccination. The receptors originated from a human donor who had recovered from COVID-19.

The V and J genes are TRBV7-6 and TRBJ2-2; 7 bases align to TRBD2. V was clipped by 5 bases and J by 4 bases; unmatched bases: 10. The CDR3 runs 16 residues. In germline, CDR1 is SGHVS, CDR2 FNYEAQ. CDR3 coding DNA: TGTGCCAGCAGCCCCCGATCGCGGGAGCTCACCGGGGAGCTGTTTTTT. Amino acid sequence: CASSPRSRELTGELFF. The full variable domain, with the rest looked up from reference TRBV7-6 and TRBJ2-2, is GAGVSQSPRYKVTKRGQDVALRCDPISGHVSLYWYRQALGQGPEFLTYFNYEAQQDKSGLPNDRFSAERPEGSISTLTIQRTEQRDSAMYRCASSPRSRELTGELFFGEGSRLTVL.

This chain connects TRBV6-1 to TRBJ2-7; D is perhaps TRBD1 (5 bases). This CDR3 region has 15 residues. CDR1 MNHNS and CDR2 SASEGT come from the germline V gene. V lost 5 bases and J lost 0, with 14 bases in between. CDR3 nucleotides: TGTGCCAGCAGTCGAATTGGGGCGCCCTCCTACGAGCAGTACTTC. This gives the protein CASSRIGAPSYEQYF.

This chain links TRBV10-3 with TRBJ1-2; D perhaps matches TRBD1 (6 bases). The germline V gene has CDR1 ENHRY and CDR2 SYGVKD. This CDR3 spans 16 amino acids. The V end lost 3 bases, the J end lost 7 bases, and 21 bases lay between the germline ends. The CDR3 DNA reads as TGTGCCATCAGTGACCCTACAAAACAGGGCGCGACTGGCTACACCTTC. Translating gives CAISDPTKQGATGYTF.

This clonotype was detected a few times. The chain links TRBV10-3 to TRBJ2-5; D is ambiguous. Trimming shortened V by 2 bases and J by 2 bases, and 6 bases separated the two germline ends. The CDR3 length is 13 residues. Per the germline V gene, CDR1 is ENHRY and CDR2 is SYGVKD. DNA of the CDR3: TGTGCCATCAGTGAGAACACTCAAGAGACCCAGTACTTC. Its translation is CAISENTQETQYF.

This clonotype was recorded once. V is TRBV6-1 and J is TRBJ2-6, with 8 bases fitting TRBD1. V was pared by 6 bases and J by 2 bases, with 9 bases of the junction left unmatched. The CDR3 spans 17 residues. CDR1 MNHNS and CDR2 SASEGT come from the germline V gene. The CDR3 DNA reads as TGTGCCAGCAGCTTGGGGACAGGCCCCCCTGGGGCCAACGTCCTGACTTTC. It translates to CASSLGTGPPGANVLTF.

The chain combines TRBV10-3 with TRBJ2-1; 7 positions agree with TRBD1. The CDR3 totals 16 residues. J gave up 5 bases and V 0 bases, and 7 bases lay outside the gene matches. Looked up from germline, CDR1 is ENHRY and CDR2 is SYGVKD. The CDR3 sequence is CAISESLRDSNNEQFF. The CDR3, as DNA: TGTGCCATCAGTGAGTCGCTCCGGGACAGCAACAATGAGCAGTTCTTC.

The chain's CDR3 is CASSPVQKLNTEAFF. DNA of the CDR3: TGTGCCAGCAGTCCCGTTCAAAAATTGAACACTGAAGCTTTCTTT. The J gene is TRBJ1-1, the V gene TRBV6-1; D is uncertain. The CDR3 totals 15 residues. V was clipped by 5 bases and J by 0 bases, with 13 bases between them. Per the germline V gene, CDR1 is MNHNS and CDR2 is SASEGT.

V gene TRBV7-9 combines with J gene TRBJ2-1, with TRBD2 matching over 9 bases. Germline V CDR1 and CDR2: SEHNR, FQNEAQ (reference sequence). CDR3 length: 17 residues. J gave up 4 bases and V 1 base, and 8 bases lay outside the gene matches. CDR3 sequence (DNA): TGTGCCAGCAGCTTAGAGGCTAGCGGGGCGGCATACAATGAGCAGTTCTTC. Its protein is CASSLEASGAAYNEQFF.

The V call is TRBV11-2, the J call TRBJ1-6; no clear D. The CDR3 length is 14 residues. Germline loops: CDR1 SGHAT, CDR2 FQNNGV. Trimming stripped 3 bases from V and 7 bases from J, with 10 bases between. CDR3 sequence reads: CASSFRGRNSPLHF. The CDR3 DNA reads TGTGCCAGCAGCTTTCGAGGAAGGAATTCACCCCTCCACTTT. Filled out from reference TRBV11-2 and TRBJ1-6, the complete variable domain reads EAGVAQSPRYKIIEKRQSVAFWCNPISGHATLYWYQQILGQGPKLLIQFQNNGVVDDSQLPKDRFSAERLKGVDSTLKIQPAKLEDSAVYLCASSFRGRNSPLHFGNGTRLTVT.

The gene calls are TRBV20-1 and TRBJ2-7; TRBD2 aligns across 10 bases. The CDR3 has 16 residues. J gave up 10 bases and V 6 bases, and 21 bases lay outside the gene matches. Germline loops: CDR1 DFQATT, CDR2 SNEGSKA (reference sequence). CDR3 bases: TGCAGTGCCACCGGTTTGCTAGCGGGAGCCAACTGGTTCCAGTACTTC. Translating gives CSATGLLAGANWFQYF.

This CDR3 is CASSQGTGIYGYTF. The CDR3 DNA reads as TGCGCCAGCAGCCAAGGGACTGGGATCTATGGCTACACCTTC. The rearrangement joins TRBV4-3 to TRBJ1-2; unclear D gene. Trimming took off 1 base at V and 4 bases at J, with 10 bases between the two ends. Germline assignment: CDR1 LGHNA and CDR2 YSLEER. The CDR3 covers 14 residues.

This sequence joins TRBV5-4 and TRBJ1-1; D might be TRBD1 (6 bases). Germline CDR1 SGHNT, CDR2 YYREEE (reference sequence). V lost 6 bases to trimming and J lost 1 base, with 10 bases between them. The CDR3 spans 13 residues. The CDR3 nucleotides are TGTGCCAGCACCCGGGGACAGAACACTGAAGCTTTCTTT. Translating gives CASTRGQNTEAFF.

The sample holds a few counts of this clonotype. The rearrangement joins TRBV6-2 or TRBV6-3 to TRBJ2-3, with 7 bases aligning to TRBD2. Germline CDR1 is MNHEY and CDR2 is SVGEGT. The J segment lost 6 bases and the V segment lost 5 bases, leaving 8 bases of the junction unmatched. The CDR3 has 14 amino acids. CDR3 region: CASSHGLGSDTQYF. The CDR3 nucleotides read TGTGCCAGCAGTCACGGACTAGGGTCGGATACGCAGTATTTT.

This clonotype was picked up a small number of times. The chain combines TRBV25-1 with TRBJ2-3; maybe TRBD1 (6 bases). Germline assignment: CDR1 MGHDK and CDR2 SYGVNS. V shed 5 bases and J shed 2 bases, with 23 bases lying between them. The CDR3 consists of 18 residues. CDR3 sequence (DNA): TGTGCCAGCAGTCGCTCTACCGCCTTAGGGGGATTCACAGATACGCAGTATTTT. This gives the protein CASSRSTALGGFTDTQYF.

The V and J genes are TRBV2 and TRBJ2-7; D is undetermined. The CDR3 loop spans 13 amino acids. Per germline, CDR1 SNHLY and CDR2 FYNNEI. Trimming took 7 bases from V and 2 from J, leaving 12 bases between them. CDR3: CASTGGMTYEQYF. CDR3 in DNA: TGTGCCAGCACTGGCGGTATGACCTACGAGCAGTACTTC.

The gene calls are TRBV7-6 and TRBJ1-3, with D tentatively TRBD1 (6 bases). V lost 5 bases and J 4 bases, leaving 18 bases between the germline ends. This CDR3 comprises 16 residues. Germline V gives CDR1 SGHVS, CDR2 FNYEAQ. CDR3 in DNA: TGTGCCAGCAGCGGACGGCCAGGGGATTCCGGAAACACCATATATTTT. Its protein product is CASSGRPGDSGNTIYF.

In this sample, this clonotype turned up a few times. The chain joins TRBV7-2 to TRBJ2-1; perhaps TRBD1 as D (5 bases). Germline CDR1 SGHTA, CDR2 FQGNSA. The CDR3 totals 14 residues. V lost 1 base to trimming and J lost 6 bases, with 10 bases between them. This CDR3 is CASSLVSRVNEQFF. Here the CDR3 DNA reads TGTGCCAGCAGCTTAGTTTCCAGGGTCAATGAGCAGTTCTTC.

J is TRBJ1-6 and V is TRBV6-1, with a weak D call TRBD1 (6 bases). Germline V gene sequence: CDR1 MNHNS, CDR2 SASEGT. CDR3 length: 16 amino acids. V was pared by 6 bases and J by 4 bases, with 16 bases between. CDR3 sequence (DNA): TGTGCCAGCAGAGAAACTGGACAGAATTATAATTCACCCCTCCACTTT. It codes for CASRETGQNYNSPLHF.

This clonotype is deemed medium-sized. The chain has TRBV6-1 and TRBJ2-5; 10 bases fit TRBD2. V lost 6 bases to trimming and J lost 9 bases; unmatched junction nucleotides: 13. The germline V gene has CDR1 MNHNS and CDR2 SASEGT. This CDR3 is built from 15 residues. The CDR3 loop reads CASSPSGGTSFSQYF. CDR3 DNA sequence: TGTGCCAGCAGCCCTAGCGGGGGCACAAGTTTTTCCCAGTACTTC.

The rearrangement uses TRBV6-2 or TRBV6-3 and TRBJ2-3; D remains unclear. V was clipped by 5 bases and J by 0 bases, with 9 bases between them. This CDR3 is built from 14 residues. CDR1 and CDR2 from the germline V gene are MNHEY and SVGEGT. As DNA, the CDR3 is TGTGCCAGCAGTGCTAGGAAGAGCACAGATACGCAGTATTTT. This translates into CASSARKSTDTQYF.

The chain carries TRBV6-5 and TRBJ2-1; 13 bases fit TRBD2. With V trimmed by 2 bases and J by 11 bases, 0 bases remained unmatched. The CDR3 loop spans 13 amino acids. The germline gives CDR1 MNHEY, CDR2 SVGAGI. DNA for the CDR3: TGTGCCAGCAGTTACGGGACTAGCGGGAAGCAGTTCTTC. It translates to CASSYGTSGKQFF.

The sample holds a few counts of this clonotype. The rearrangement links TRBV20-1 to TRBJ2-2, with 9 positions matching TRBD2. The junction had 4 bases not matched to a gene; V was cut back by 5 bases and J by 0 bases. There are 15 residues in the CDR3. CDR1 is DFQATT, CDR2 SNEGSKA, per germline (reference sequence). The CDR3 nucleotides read TGCAGTGCTCGAAGACTAGCGGCGAACACCGGGGAGCTGTTTTTT. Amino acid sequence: CSARRLAANTGELFF.

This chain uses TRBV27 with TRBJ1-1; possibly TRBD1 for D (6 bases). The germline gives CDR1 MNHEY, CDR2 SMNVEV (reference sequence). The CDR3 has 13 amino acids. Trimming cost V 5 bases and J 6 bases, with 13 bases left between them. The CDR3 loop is CASSPRGRSEAFF. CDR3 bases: TGTGCCAGCAGTCCTAGGGGGAGGTCTGAAGCTTTCTTT.

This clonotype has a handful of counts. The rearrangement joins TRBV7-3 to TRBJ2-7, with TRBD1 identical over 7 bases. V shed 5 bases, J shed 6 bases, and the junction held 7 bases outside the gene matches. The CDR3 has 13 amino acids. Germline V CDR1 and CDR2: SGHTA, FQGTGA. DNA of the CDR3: TGTGCCAGCAGCCCTACGACAGGGCGCGAGCAGTACTTC. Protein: CASSPTTGREQYF.

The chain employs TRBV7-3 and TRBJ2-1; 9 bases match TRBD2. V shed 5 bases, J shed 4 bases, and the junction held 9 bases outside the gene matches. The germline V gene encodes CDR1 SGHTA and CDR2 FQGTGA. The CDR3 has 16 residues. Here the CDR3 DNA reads TGTGCCAGCAGCCCAGGGGCGGGGGGGCCGTACAATGAGCAGTTCTTC. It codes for CASSPGAGGPYNEQFF.

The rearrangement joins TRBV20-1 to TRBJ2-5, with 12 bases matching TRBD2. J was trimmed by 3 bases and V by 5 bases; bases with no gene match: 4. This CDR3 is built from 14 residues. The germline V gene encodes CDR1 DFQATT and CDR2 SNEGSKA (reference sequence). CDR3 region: CSALAGGPEETQYF. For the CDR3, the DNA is TGCAGTGCTCTAGCGGGGGGGCCGGAAGAGACCCAGTACTTC.

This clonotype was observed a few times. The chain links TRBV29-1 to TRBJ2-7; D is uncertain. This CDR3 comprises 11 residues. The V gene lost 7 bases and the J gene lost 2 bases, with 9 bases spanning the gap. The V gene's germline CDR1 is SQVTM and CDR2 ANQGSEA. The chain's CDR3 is CSATKAYEQYF. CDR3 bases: TGCAGCGCCACGAAAGCCTACGAGCAGTACTTC.

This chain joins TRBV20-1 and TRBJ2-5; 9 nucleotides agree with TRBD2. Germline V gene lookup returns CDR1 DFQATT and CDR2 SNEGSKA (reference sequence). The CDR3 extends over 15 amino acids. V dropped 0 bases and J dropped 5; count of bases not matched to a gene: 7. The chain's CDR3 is CSARDESGGRETQYF. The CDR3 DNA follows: TGCAGTGCTAGAGATGAAAGCGGGGGGAGGGAGACCCAGTACTTC.

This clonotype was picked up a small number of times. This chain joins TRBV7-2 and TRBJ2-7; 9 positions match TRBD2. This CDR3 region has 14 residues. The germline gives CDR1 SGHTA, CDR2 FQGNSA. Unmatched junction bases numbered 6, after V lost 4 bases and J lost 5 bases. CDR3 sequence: CASSWASGVDEQYF. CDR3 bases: TGTGCCAGCAGCTGGGCTAGCGGGGTAGACGAGCAGTACTTC. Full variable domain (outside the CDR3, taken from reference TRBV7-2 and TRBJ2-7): GAGVSQSPSNKVTEKGKDVELRCDPISGHTALYWYRQSLGQGLEFLIYFQGNSAPDKSGLPSDRFSAERTGGSVSTLTIQRTQQEDSAVYLCASSWASGVDEQYFGPGTRLTVT.

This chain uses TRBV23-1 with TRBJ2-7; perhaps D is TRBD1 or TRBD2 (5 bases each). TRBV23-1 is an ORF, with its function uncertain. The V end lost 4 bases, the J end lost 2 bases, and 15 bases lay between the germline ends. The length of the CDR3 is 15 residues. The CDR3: CASSRGVRETYEQYF. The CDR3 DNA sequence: TGCGCCAGCAGTCGGGGCGTCAGGGAGACCTACGAGCAGTACTTC.